These T cell receptor beta chains were read from a single sample in a study of T cells in Graves' hyperthyroidism and ophthalmopathy. TCRdb reprocessed the multiplex PCR reads with MiXCR, giving one entry per CDR3 protein. The table lists under 400,000 distinct CDR3 sequences, roughly 15% of them singletons. Sequencing was performed on blood. These receptors were collected from a man under 40 with Graves' hyperthyroidism. CDR3s leave out the opening cysteine and the closing phenylalanine or tryptophan. Each record gives: J gene, V gene, CDR3 protein.

j_gene: TRBJ2-7
v_gene: TRBV7-6
CDR3aa: ASSLAGVAEQY

j_gene: TRBJ2-7
v_gene: TRBV20-1
CDR3aa: SARDGDRGELGEQY

j_gene: TRBJ1-6
v_gene: TRBV5-1
CDR3aa: ASRGTGNSPLH

j_gene: TRBJ2-1
v_gene: TRBV28
CDR3aa: ASSPRDSDLEQF

j_gene: TRBJ2-1
v_gene: TRBV11-2
CDR3aa: ASSRQYNEQF

j_gene: TRBJ2-1
v_gene: TRBV20-1
CDR3aa: SASAGTTYNEQF

j_gene: TRBJ2-7
v_gene: TRBV2
CDR3aa: ATEPQGLSYEQY

j_gene: TRBJ1-2
v_gene: TRBV2
CDR3aa: ASSGDSHGYT

j_gene: TRBJ2-7
v_gene: TRBV7-9
CDR3aa: ASSLGGQAGEQY

j_gene: TRBJ2-1
v_gene: TRBV4-2
CDR3aa: ASSQELASDEQF

j_gene: TRBJ2-4
v_gene: TRBV30
CDR3aa: AFTPGQGASGAKNIQY

j_gene: TRBJ2-1
v_gene: TRBV18
CDR3aa: ATGLSSYNEQF

j_gene: TRBJ2-5
v_gene: TRBV5-1
CDR3aa: ASRETGGYNGETQY

j_gene: TRBJ2-5
v_gene: TRBV27
CDR3aa: ASSSFGTYQETQY

j_gene: TRBJ2-5
v_gene: TRBV2
CDR3aa: ASSVGLAGTQETQY

j_gene: TRBJ1-1
v_gene: TRBV12-3/TRBV12-4
CDR3aa: ASSSGTGAF

j_gene: TRBJ2-7
v_gene: TRBV5-1
CDR3aa: ASSLNSGGSTYEQY

j_gene: TRBJ2-1
v_gene: TRBV27
CDR3aa: ASSARDISYNEQF

j_gene: TRBJ2-1
v_gene: TRBV6-2/TRBV6-3
CDR3aa: ASSPSPETSYYNEQF

j_gene: TRBJ1-2
v_gene: TRBV28
CDR3aa: ASASGPNYGYT

j_gene: TRBJ2-3
v_gene: TRBV2
CDR3aa: ASSPRQTNTIGDTQY